The clone carrying this T cell receptor beta chain was seen more than once but under ten times. Its specificity is not known. The data belong to a study of vaccination and CD4 T cells after COVID-19. Study in general: Participants were vaccinated with two doses, given as either BNT162b2 or mRNA-1273 vaccine.

Sequence data for DNA of cultured CD4+ T cells were generated by the Oncomine TCR Beta short-read assay. Using its own MiXCR run on the PCR reads, TCRdb lists one record per CDR3 protein. The sample has roughly 6,600 distinct CDR3 sequences, 40% to 55% seen once. Study-wide findings and caveats: There was no significant change from around 20 to 38 median reactive clonotypes. Median about 90% of reactive clones detected in convalescent patients emerged only post-vaccination.

The CDR3 consists of 16 residues. Germline CDR1 reads SGHNT; CDR2 reads YENEEA. Germline trimming cut 6 bases from V and 1 base from J; bases unmatched to any gene: 11. Stated treatment: approximately nine-day PBMC culture with coronavirus spike peptide pools or control peptides (ViraFEST assay). Unexposed donor CD4+ T cells predated the COVID-19 pandemic, collected 2011-2018. Unexposed donors' CD4+ T cells were tested against SARS-CoV-2 S/N and four cold-coronavirus spikes when cell numbers allowed. The chain employs TRBV11-3 and TRBJ1-1, with 7 bases that match TRBD1. This receptor was identified in a human donor in good health. Sample: CD4+ T cells from blood, cultured in vitro. CDR3 sequence (DNA): TGTGCCAGCAGTTCTACCTACAGGGGAAGGAACACTGAAGCTTTCTTT. This sequence encodes CASSSTYRGRNTEAFF.